The source of this T cell receptor (beta chain) is a study of blood T cell repertoires in COVID-19. Turning to the study itself: Researchers got acute and convalescent COVID-19 samples from the United States, Italy and Spain. Sample material is recorded as cDNA or gDNA derived from T cells, B-cell-depleted T cells, or PBMCs.

The germline gives CDR1 MDHEN, CDR2 SYDVKM. V lost 0 bases and J 6 bases, leaving 8 bases between the germline ends. CDR3 length: 13 residues. Method: immunoSEQ multiplex PCR; TCRdb's copy keeps in-frame clones and lacks some. Among some 80,000 clones, around 74% were seen once, and the ten largest hold about 5%. This receptor was identified in a woman of 80 years or more with active or convalescent COVID-19. Sequences were obtained from peripheral blood. The chain combines TRBV28 with TRBJ1-2; tentatively, D is TRBD1 (6 bases). The CDR3 DNA is TGTGCCAGCAGTTTATGGGGGGCCCATGGCTACACCTTC. It yields the protein CASSLWGAHGYTF.